These T cell receptor beta chains were read from a single sample in a study of CD8+ T cells in alopecia areata. TCRdb's copy holds only in-frame clones and misses some; the assay was immunoSEQ multiplex PCR. This table holds 180,000 or so clones, about 55% found once. The sequenced sample was CD8+ T cells sorted from blood, obtained at week 24, from a patient treated with tofacitinib. Receptors were obtained from a human donor with alopecia areata. CDR3s include the opening cysteine and the closing phenylalanine or tryptophan. A D gene is named only where the DNA matches it firmly. Not every row has a clone size; where given, it reads once, few, many or a size class.

d_gene: -
abundance: -
j_gene: TRBJ1-1
v_gene: TRBV6-5
CDR3nt: TGTGCCAGCAGTTCTGCCCAGGGCCCCTTGAACACTGAAGCTTTCTTT
CDR3aa: CASSSAQGPLNTEAFF

d_gene: -
abundance: -
j_gene: TRBJ2-1
v_gene: TRBV10-3
CDR3nt: TGTGCCATCAGTGAGTCGATGCGAGATGAGCAGTTCTTC
CDR3aa: CAISESMRDEQFF

d_gene: -
abundance: -
j_gene: TRBJ2-1
v_gene: TRBV30
CDR3nt: TGTGCCTGGAACGGGGTAAGGGAAAGGGAGCAGTTCTTC
CDR3aa: CAWNGVREREQFF

d_gene: TRBD1
abundance: few
j_gene: TRBJ2-7
v_gene: TRBV6-5
CDR3nt: TGTGCCAGCAGTCCCGGACAGGGAGCCTACGAGCAGTACTTC
CDR3aa: CASSPGQGAYEQYF

d_gene: -
abundance: -
j_gene: TRBJ2-1
v_gene: TRBV30
CDR3nt: TGTGCCTGGAGTAAACTGTACGATTACAATGAGCAGTTCTTC
CDR3aa: CAWSKLYDYNEQFF

d_gene: TRBD2
abundance: -
j_gene: TRBJ2-2
v_gene: TRBV11-2
CDR3nt: TGTGCCTGCACAGCGGGGAGGGGGAACACCGGGGAGCTGTTTTTT
CDR3aa: CACTAGRGNTGELFF

d_gene: -
abundance: -
j_gene: TRBJ2-2
v_gene: TRBV29-1
CDR3nt: TGCAGCGTTGGACCTTCGGCCGGGGAGCTGTTTTTT
CDR3aa: CSVGPSAGELFF

d_gene: -
abundance: few
j_gene: TRBJ1-1
v_gene: TRBV30
CDR3nt: TGTGCCTGGAGTTCTGGGGGAGACACTGAAGCTTTCTTT
CDR3aa: CAWSSGGDTEAFF

d_gene: -
abundance: -
j_gene: TRBJ2-2
v_gene: TRBV19
CDR3nt: TGTGCCAGTAGTATTGGGACTCCCCCTAACACCGGGGAGCTGTTTTTT
CDR3aa: CASSIGTPPNTGELFF

d_gene: TRBD1
abundance: few
j_gene: TRBJ1-4
v_gene: TRBV6-6
CDR3nt: TGTGCCAGCAGTTCACAGGGGGCCACGGACCGAAAACTGTTTTTT
CDR3aa: CASSSQGATDRKLFF

d_gene: -
abundance: -
j_gene: TRBJ1-6
v_gene: TRBV27
CDR3nt: TGTGCCAGCAGTTTTAGGGCGGGTTCACCCCTCCACTTT
CDR3aa: CASSFRAGSPLHF

d_gene: -
abundance: -
j_gene: TRBJ1-1
v_gene: TRBV7-7
CDR3nt: TGTGCCAGCAGCCGGAGCCCAAACACTGAAGCTTTCTTT
CDR3aa: CASSRSPNTEAFF

d_gene: -
abundance: -
j_gene: TRBJ2-3
v_gene: TRBV14
CDR3nt: TGTGCCAGCAGCCAAGAATTAGGCGTCCCGGGAGATACGCAGTATTTT
CDR3aa: CASSQELGVPGDTQYF

d_gene: -
abundance: few
j_gene: TRBJ1-5
v_gene: TRBV21-1
CDR3nt: TGTGCCAGCATCCGGTCTCAGCCCCAGCATTTT
CDR3aa: CASIRSQPQHF

d_gene: -
abundance: few
j_gene: TRBJ2-7
v_gene: TRBV2
CDR3nt: TGTGCCAGCAGTGACACAGGCCCACTGGGGCAGTACTTC
CDR3aa: CASSDTGPLGQYF

d_gene: -
abundance: -
j_gene: TRBJ2-1
v_gene: TRBV19
CDR3nt: TGTGCCAGTAGTATGGGGGGGCTCAATGAGCAGTTCTTC
CDR3aa: CASSMGGLNEQFF

d_gene: -
abundance: few
j_gene: TRBJ2-2
v_gene: TRBV28
CDR3nt: TGTGCCAGCAGCCTCCTGACAGGGAACACCGGGGAGCTGTTTTTT
CDR3aa: CASSLLTGNTGELFF

d_gene: -
abundance: few
j_gene: TRBJ2-1
v_gene: TRBV5-6
CDR3nt: TGTGCCAGCAGCTTCGCACAGGGAGAGCAGTCCTACAATGAGCAGTTCTTC
CDR3aa: CASSFAQGEQSYNEQFF

d_gene: -
abundance: -
j_gene: TRBJ2-1
v_gene: TRBV5-1
CDR3nt: TGCGCCAGCAGCTTGGCCGGGCAGGTGGAGCAGTTCTTC
CDR3aa: CASSLAGQVEQFF

d_gene: -
abundance: few
j_gene: TRBJ2-6
v_gene: TRBV10-3
CDR3nt: TGTGCCATCAGTGAGACAGCCTCTGGGGCCAACGTCCTGACTTTC
CDR3aa: CAISETASGANVLTF

d_gene: -
abundance: -
j_gene: TRBJ1-2
v_gene: TRBV29-1
CDR3nt: TGCAGCGTTGATCGGGGGAGCGGCTATGGCTACACCTTC
CDR3aa: CSVDRGSGYGYTF

d_gene: -
abundance: -
j_gene: TRBJ2-7
v_gene: TRBV29-1
CDR3nt: TGCAGCGTTGAAGATCATAACGAGCAGTACTTC
CDR3aa: CSVEDHNEQYF

d_gene: TRBD1
abundance: -
j_gene: TRBJ2-7
v_gene: TRBV10-2
CDR3nt: TGCGCCAGCAGCCACATGGGACAGAACGAGCAGTACTTC
CDR3aa: CASSHMGQNEQYF

d_gene: -
abundance: -
j_gene: TRBJ2-2
v_gene: TRBV7-2
CDR3nt: TGTGCCAGCAGCTTAGTTGGCAGGGAGGCGGCCGGGGAGCTGTTTTTT
CDR3aa: CASSLVGREAAGELFF

d_gene: -
abundance: -
j_gene: TRBJ2-3
v_gene: TRBV9
CDR3nt: TGTGCCAGCAGCCTAGAAGGCACAGATACGCAGTATTTT
CDR3aa: CASSLEGTDTQYF

d_gene: TRBD1
abundance: few
j_gene: TRBJ2-3
v_gene: TRBV30
CDR3nt: TGTGCCTGGAGTGGAAGGGGGCTTAGCACAGATACGCAGTATTTT
CDR3aa: CAWSGRGLSTDTQYF

d_gene: TRBD2
abundance: -
j_gene: TRBJ2-7
v_gene: TRBV27
CDR3nt: TGTGCCAGCAGTTTTTCCGCGGGGGAAGAGACCTACGAGCAGTACTTC
CDR3aa: CASSFSAGEETYEQYF

d_gene: -
abundance: -
j_gene: TRBJ1-1
v_gene: TRBV6-4
CDR3nt: TGTGCCAACCTAGTGACAAACACTGAAGCTTTCTTT
CDR3aa: CANLVTNTEAFF

d_gene: -
abundance: few
j_gene: TRBJ1-5
v_gene: TRBV28
CDR3nt: TGTGCCAGCAGTGAGGGGTCCGATCAGCCCCAGCATTTT
CDR3aa: CASSEGSDQPQHF

d_gene: -
abundance: few
j_gene: TRBJ1-6
v_gene: TRBV18
CDR3nt: TGTGCCAGCTCACCAGATCAAGGGACGATTCGACACTTT
CDR3aa: CASSPDQGTIRHF

d_gene: TRBD1
abundance: -
j_gene: TRBJ2-7
v_gene: TRBV30
CDR3nt: TGTGCCTGGAGTGTCGGACAGGGGGCCTTTTACGAGCAGTACTTC
CDR3aa: CAWSVGQGAFYEQYF

d_gene: -
abundance: -
j_gene: TRBJ2-7
v_gene: TRBV30
CDR3nt: TGTGCCTGGAGGGAACGGGGCCGCTACGAGCAGTACTTC
CDR3aa: CAWRERGRYEQYF

d_gene: -
abundance: few
j_gene: TRBJ2-2
v_gene: TRBV15
CDR3nt: TGTGCCACCAGCAGACAGGAAACCGGGGAGCTGTTTTTT
CDR3aa: CATSRQETGELFF

d_gene: -
abundance: -
j_gene: TRBJ1-1
v_gene: TRBV27
CDR3nt: TGTGCCAGCAGTCTGACAGCCCTGAACACTGAAGCTTTCTTT
CDR3aa: CASSLTALNTEAFF

d_gene: -
abundance: -
j_gene: TRBJ1-5
v_gene: TRBV7-8
CDR3nt: TGTGCCAGCAGCTTAGACGTACAGGGATCCAATCAGCCCCAGCATTTT
CDR3aa: CASSLDVQGSNQPQHF

d_gene: -
abundance: -
j_gene: TRBJ2-3
v_gene: TRBV6-5
CDR3nt: TGTGCCAGCAAACCGACCCTGGGCGCCACAGATACGCAGTATTTT
CDR3aa: CASKPTLGATDTQYF

d_gene: -
abundance: -
j_gene: TRBJ1-1
v_gene: TRBV9
CDR3nt: TGTGCCAGCAGCGTAGGGGGGGTTGACACTGAAGCTTTCTTT
CDR3aa: CASSVGGVDTEAFF

d_gene: -
abundance: few
j_gene: TRBJ1-1
v_gene: TRBV19
CDR3nt: TGTGCCAGTAGTTTCGTCAAGACTGAAGCTTTCTTT
CDR3aa: CASSFVKTEAFF

d_gene: -
abundance: few
j_gene: TRBJ1-1
v_gene: TRBV6-5
CDR3nt: TGTGCCAGCAGCCTGGACAGGAACACTGAAGCTTTCTTT
CDR3aa: CASSLDRNTEAFF

d_gene: TRBD1
abundance: -
j_gene: TRBJ2-7
v_gene: TRBV10-1
CDR3nt: TGCGCCAGCAGTTCGACAGGGCCCTACGAGCAGTACTTC
CDR3aa: CASSSTGPYEQYF

d_gene: -
abundance: -
j_gene: TRBJ1-2
v_gene: TRBV19
CDR3nt: TGTGCCAGTAGACTAACAGAAACACGAGACTATGGCTACACCTTC
CDR3aa: CASRLTETRDYGYTF

d_gene: -
abundance: few
j_gene: TRBJ2-1
v_gene: TRBV27
CDR3nt: TGTGCCAGCAGTTTGGCGTACAATGAGCAGTTCTTC
CDR3aa: CASSLAYNEQFF

d_gene: TRBD1
abundance: -
j_gene: TRBJ1-5
v_gene: TRBV29-1
CDR3nt: TGCAGCGTCGGGACAGGGGCTGGCCAGCCCCAGCATTTT
CDR3aa: CSVGTGAGQPQHF

d_gene: TRBD1
abundance: -
j_gene: TRBJ1-2
v_gene: TRBV7-9
CDR3nt: TGTGCCAGCAGCTTCGGACAGGGGAAGAATGGCTACACCTTC
CDR3aa: CASSFGQGKNGYTF

d_gene: -
abundance: -
j_gene: TRBJ1-1
v_gene: TRBV6-1
CDR3nt: TGTGCCAGCAGTCGAACCCAGGGGTCGAACACTGAAGCTTTCTTT
CDR3aa: CASSRTQGSNTEAFF

d_gene: -
abundance: -
j_gene: TRBJ2-5
v_gene: TRBV7-2
CDR3nt: TGTGCCAGCAGCTTAGATTTACAGACGCAAGAGACCCAGTACTTC
CDR3aa: CASSLDLQTQETQYF

d_gene: TRBD1
abundance: -
j_gene: TRBJ2-3
v_gene: TRBV6-1
CDR3nt: TGTGCCAGCAGTGAATGGACAGGGGTACCCACAGATACGCAGTATTTT
CDR3aa: CASSEWTGVPTDTQYF

d_gene: -
abundance: -
j_gene: TRBJ2-1
v_gene: TRBV29-1
CDR3nt: TGCAGCGTTGGTATCCAATCCTCCTACAATGAGCAGTTCTTC
CDR3aa: CSVGIQSSYNEQFF

d_gene: -
abundance: -
j_gene: TRBJ1-2
v_gene: TRBV11-2
CDR3nt: TGTGCCAGCAGCTTGGGGCAGGGAGCTTATGGCTACACCTTC
CDR3aa: CASSLGQGAYGYTF

d_gene: -
abundance: few
j_gene: TRBJ2-7
v_gene: TRBV14
CDR3nt: TGTGCCAGCAGCCACCATTCTACAATTCCTGGGGAGCAGTACTTC
CDR3aa: CASSHHSTIPGEQYF

d_gene: -
abundance: few
j_gene: TRBJ2-1
v_gene: TRBV29-1
CDR3nt: TGCAGCGTTGAGCAGCGGGCGAAAAACAATGAGCAGTTCTTC
CDR3aa: CSVEQRAKNNEQFF

d_gene: -
abundance: once
j_gene: TRBJ2-1
v_gene: TRBV4-3
CDR3nt: TGCGCCAGCAGCCCGCTTGGGGGGAGTGAGCAGTTCTTC
CDR3aa: CASSPLGGSEQFF

d_gene: -
abundance: -
j_gene: TRBJ1-6
v_gene: TRBV6-1
CDR3nt: TGTGCCAGCAGTGAAAACGCAGGGAACTCCTATAATTCACCCCTCCACTTT
CDR3aa: CASSENAGNSYNSPLHF

d_gene: TRBD1
abundance: once
j_gene: TRBJ1-1
v_gene: TRBV10-3
CDR3nt: TGTGCCATCAGTGCCCTGTCAGGGGGCGGAGGAGACACTGAAGCTTTCTTT
CDR3aa: CAISALSGGGGDTEAFF

d_gene: -
abundance: -
j_gene: TRBJ1-6
v_gene: TRBV25-1
CDR3nt: TGTGCCAGCAGTGAAATGCTCGGGCGTTCACCCCTCCACTTT
CDR3aa: CASSEMLGRSPLHF

d_gene: -
abundance: -
j_gene: TRBJ1-2
v_gene: TRBV30
CDR3nt: TGTGCCTGGAGTGTTGGGCAGGTGGATGGCTACACCTTC
CDR3aa: CAWSVGQVDGYTF

d_gene: TRBD1
abundance: -
j_gene: TRBJ1-3
v_gene: TRBV27
CDR3nt: TGTGCCAGCAGTCCCGGGACAGGGAGTTACACCATATATTTT
CDR3aa: CASSPGTGSYTIYF

d_gene: -
abundance: -
j_gene: TRBJ1-2
v_gene: TRBV11-2
CDR3nt: TGTGCCAGCAGCTTATCATCCTCGATCGGGGACCGGTCCAACACCTTC
CDR3aa: CASSLSSSIGDRSNTF

d_gene: -
abundance: -
j_gene: TRBJ1-2
v_gene: TRBV27
CDR3nt: TGTGCCACCCTTGAGGGAGCGAGTGGCTACACCTTC
CDR3aa: CATLEGASGYTF